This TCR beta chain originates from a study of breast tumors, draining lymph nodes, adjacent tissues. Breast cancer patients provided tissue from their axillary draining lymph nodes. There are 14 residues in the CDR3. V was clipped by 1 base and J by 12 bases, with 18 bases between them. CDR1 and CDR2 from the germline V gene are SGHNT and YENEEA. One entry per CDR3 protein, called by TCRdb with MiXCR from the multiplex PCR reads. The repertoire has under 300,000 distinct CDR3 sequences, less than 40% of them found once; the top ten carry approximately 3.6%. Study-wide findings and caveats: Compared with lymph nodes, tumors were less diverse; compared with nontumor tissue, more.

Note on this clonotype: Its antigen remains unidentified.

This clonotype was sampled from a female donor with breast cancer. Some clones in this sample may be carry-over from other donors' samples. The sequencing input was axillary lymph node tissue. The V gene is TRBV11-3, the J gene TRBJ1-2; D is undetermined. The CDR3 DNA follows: TGTGCCAGCAGCTTAGGGACGATCCTCTCTGGAAACACCTTC. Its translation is CASSLGTILSGNTF.